These 28 T cell receptor beta chains share one sample of origin, sequenced in a study of OX40 agonist ivuxolimab in advanced cancers. Sequenced by immunoSEQ multiplex PCR; TCRdb stores in-frame clones only, minus some. In the table there are tens of thousands of clones, about 89% of which are singletons. Sequenced here: CD4+ or CD8+ T cells sorted from blood, sampled in a trial of the OX40 agonist ivuxolimab. These receptors were collected from an adult with an advanced solid tumor such as melanoma, head and neck, liver or kidney cancer.

The chain combines TRBV30 with TRBJ1-1, with 8 bases identical to TRBD1. Per germline, CDR1 GTSNPN and CDR2 SVGIG (reference sequence). With 0 bases clipped from V and 0 bases from J, the junction kept 6 bases outside the gene matches. The CDR3 is 16 amino acids. The CDR3 nucleotides read TGTGCCTGGAGTGTACCTCGGACAGGGCTGAACACTGAAGCTTTCTTT. Translation: CAWSVPRTGLNTEAFF. The whole variable domain, filled in from reference TRBV30 and TRBJ1-1, reads SQTIHQWPATLVQPVGSPLSLECTVEGTSNPNLYWYRQAAGRGLQLLFYSVGIGQISSEVPQNLSASRPQDRQFILSSKKLLLSDSGFYLCAWSVPRTGLNTEAFFGQGTRLTVV.

V usage is TRBV5-1 and J usage is TRBJ1-1, with 9 bases fitting TRBD1. In germline, CDR1 is SGHRS, CDR2 YFSETQ. This CDR3 region has 15 residues. V trimming: 3 bases; J trimming: 4 bases; junction bases outside the gene matches: 7. DNA of the CDR3: TGCGCCAGCAGCTACACAGGGGGCCGGAGCACTGAAGCTTTCTTT. Amino acid sequence: CASSYTGGRSTEAFF. Supplemented by reference TRBV5-1 and TRBJ1-1, the full variable domain reads KAGVTQTPRYLIKTRGQQVTLSCSPISGHRSVSWYQQTPGQGLQFLFEYFSETQRNKGNFPGRFSGRQFSNSRSEMNVSTLELGDSALYLCASSYTGGRSTEAFFGQGTRLTVV.

This clone is a singleton in its sample. V is TRBV27 and J is TRBJ1-1; 7 positions agree with TRBD1. The CDR3 is 13 residues long. Unmatched junction bases numbered 0, after V lost 4 bases and J lost 1 base. CDR1 MNHEY and CDR2 SMNVEV come from the germline V gene (reference sequence). The CDR3 reads CASSYRGNTEAFF. CDR3 coding DNA: TGTGCCAGCAGTTACAGGGGGAACACTGAAGCTTTCTTT.

This clone was seen more than once but under ten times. CDR3 sequence reads: CASSLPGTGELKLFF. Here the CDR3 DNA reads TGTGCCAGCAGCTTACCCGGGACAGGGGAGTTGAAACTGTTTTTT. The chain carries TRBV7-8 and TRBJ1-4, with TRBD1 identical over 10 bases. Germline lookup yields CDR1 SGHVS and CDR2 FQNEAQ. V was clipped by 2 bases and J by 11 bases; unmatched bases: 8. The CDR3 sequence is 15 residues long.

The chain employs TRBV5-1 and TRBJ2-1; D not certain. The CDR3 is 14 amino acids. V was trimmed by 0 bases and J by 5 bases, leaving 9 bases between them. Germline CDR1 SGHRS, CDR2 YFSETQ. The CDR3 region has the DNA TGCGCCAGCAGCTTGGACTCCTACAACAATGAGCAGTTCTTC. It is translated as CASSLDSYNNEQFF.

The CDR3, as DNA: TGTGCCAGCAGTCCAGGAGCGGGGCCTAGCTCCTACAATGAGCAGTTCTTC. It specifies CASSPGAGPSSYNEQFF. The chain has TRBV27 and TRBJ2-1, with 7 bases fitting TRBD2. Per germline, CDR1 MNHEY and CDR2 SMNVEV (reference sequence). CDR3 length: 17 amino acids. With 5 bases clipped from V and 0 bases from J, the junction kept 10 bases outside the gene matches.

The V call is TRBV28, the J call TRBJ2-7; maybe TRBD2 (6 bases). The V end lost 3 bases, the J end lost 3 bases, and 18 bases lay between the germline ends. There are 16 residues in the CDR3. Germline CDR1 MDHEN, CDR2 SYDVKM. CDR3 sequence (DNA): TGTGCCAGCAGTTTCGCGGTGAGGAGGGTGGACTACGAGCAGTACTTC. It translates to CASSFAVRRVDYEQYF.

The chain joins TRBV5-4 to TRBJ2-5; D tentatively reads TRBD1 or TRBD2 (6 bases each). V was cut by 9 bases and J by 4 bases, with 13 bases left in between. Germline-derived CDR1 and CDR2 are SGHNT and YYREEE (reference sequence). This CDR3 is built from 12 residues. Written as DNA, the CDR3 is TGTGCCACAAGGGGGGCCGGAGAGACCCAGTACTTC. Protein: CATRGAGETQYF.

The V and J genes are TRBV5-1 and TRBJ1-1; TRBD1 is a possible D gene (5 bases). The V end lost 0 bases, the J end lost 4 bases, and 10 bases lay between the germline ends. The CDR3 totals 14 residues. The germline gives CDR1 SGHRS, CDR2 YFSETQ. In nucleotides, the CDR3 is TGCGCCAGCAGCTTGGGGGGCGCTTCCACTGAAGCTTTCTTT. Residues: CASSLGGASTEAFF. The full variable domain, rest sourced from reference TRBV5-1 and TRBJ1-1, is KAGVTQTPRYLIKTRGQQVTLSCSPISGHRSVSWYQQTPGQGLQFLFEYFSETQRNKGNFPGRFSGRQFSNSRSEMNVSTLELGDSALYLCASSLGGASTEAFFGQGTRLTVV.

J is TRBJ2-5 and V is TRBV11-2; D uncertain. CDR1 is SGHAT, CDR2 FQNNGV, per germline. The V end was cut by 1 base, the J end by 5 bases, with 11 bases between. The CDR3 has 14 residues. Here the CDR3 reads CASSLGHQGETQYF. As DNA, the CDR3 is TGTGCCAGCAGCTTAGGACACCAAGGGGAGACCCAGTACTTC.

The chain employs TRBV9 and TRBJ2-1; 14 bases are shared with TRBD2. V shed 3 bases, J shed 12 bases, and the junction held 5 bases outside the gene matches. Germline CDR1 reads SGDLS; CDR2 reads YYNGEE. The CDR3 covers 14 residues. The CDR3 region is CASSETSGRAVQFF. The CDR3 DNA is TGTGCCAGCAGCGAGACTAGCGGGAGGGCCGTGCAGTTCTTC. Using reference TRBV9 and TRBJ2-1 for the parts outside the CDR3, the full variable domain is DSGVTQTPKHLITATGQRVTLRCSPRSGDLSVYWYQQSLDQGLQFLIQYYNGEERAKGNILERFSAQQFPDLHSELNLSSLELGDSALYFCASSETSGRAVQFFGPGTRLTVL.

The chain uses TRBV6-4 and TRBJ2-1; TRBD1 or TRBD2 may be the D gene (6 bases each). This CDR3 spans 13 amino acids. Germline CDR1 and CDR2: MRHNA and SNTAGT. V lost 6 bases and J lost 5, with 11 bases in between. CDR3 in DNA: TGTGCCAGCAGCGGGGGCCTAAACAATGAGCAGTTCTTC. This gives the protein CASSGGLNNEQFF.

V is TRBV10-3 and J is TRBJ2-2, with TRBD1 as a possible D gene (6 bases). Trimming removed 6 bases from V and 6 bases from J, with 23 bases in between. This CDR3 is built from 17 residues. From germline, CDR1 is ENHRY and CDR2 SYGVKD. CDR3 nucleotide sequence: TGTGCCATCAGGACCGACGAAACAGGGTGGGGACCCGGGGAGCTGTTTTTT. It is translated as CAIRTDETGWGPGELFF.

CDR3 sequence reads: CASSARTVADTQYF. CDR3 sequence (DNA): TGCGCCAGCAGCGCTCGGACGGTTGCCGATACGCAGTATTTT. This rearrangement joins TRBV5-1 to TRBJ2-3; D gene ambiguous. The germline V and J ends were trimmed by 4 bases and 6 bases, with 15 bases remaining between them. This CDR3 comprises 14 residues. Germline V CDR1 and CDR2: SGHRS, YFSETQ. The complete variable domain, with remaining parts taken from reference TRBV5-1 and TRBJ2-3, reads KAGVTQTPRYLIKTRGQQVTLSCSPISGHRSVSWYQQTPGQGLQFLFEYFSETQRNKGNFPGRFSGRQFSNSRSEMNVSTLELGDSALYLCASSARTVADTQYFGPGTRLTVL.

This chain uses TRBV11-2 with TRBJ2-5; no clear D gene. The V and J ends lost 0 bases and 4 bases respectively, with 9 bases between them. The V gene's germline CDR1 is SGHAT and CDR2 FQNNGV. This CDR3 is built from 14 residues. CDR3: CASSLDHSPETQYF. The CDR3 DNA sequence: TGTGCCAGCAGCTTAGATCATTCCCCAGAGACCCAGTACTTC.

J is TRBJ1-5 and V is TRBV5-8, with 7 nucleotides matching TRBD1. Trimming removed 5 bases from V and 6 bases from J; junction bases left unmatched: 11. The CDR3 runs to 15 residues. Germline-derived CDR1 and CDR2 are SGHTS and YDEGEE. The CDR3 coding sequence is TGTGCCAGCAGTCTCCGGGACAGACTTTTTCAGCCCCAGCATTTT. Translating it yields CASSLRDRLFQPQHF.

The chain combines TRBV6-1 with TRBJ1-5; TRBD1 aligns across 9 bases. Germline V CDR1 and CDR2: MNHNS, SASEGT. CDR3 length: 15 residues. The junction had 7 bases not matched to a gene; V was cut back by 6 bases and J by 4 bases. The CDR3 sequence is CASRADRGTNQPQHF. CDR3 DNA: TGTGCCAGCAGAGCCGACAGGGGGACAAATCAGCCCCAGCATTTT.

The gene calls are TRBV30 and TRBJ2-7, with TRBD2 identical over 7 bases. The CDR3 runs to 14 residues. Germline CDR1 GTSNPN, CDR2 SVGIG (reference sequence). With V trimmed by 0 bases and J by 5 bases, 7 bases remained unmatched. DNA for the CDR3: TGTGCCTGGAGTGTATGGGCGGGAGCGAACGAGCAGTACTTC. It specifies CAWSVWAGANEQYF.

The V gene is TRBV6-1, the J gene TRBJ1-1; 8 positions match TRBD1. This CDR3 has 15 residues. CDR1 and CDR2 (germline): MNHNS, SASEGT. V shed 1 base, J shed 6 bases, and the junction held 7 bases outside the gene matches. The CDR3 protein is CASSEVTGGAPEAFF. CDR3 nucleotides: TGTGCCAGCAGTGAAGTAACAGGGGGGGCCCCTGAAGCTTTCTTT.

The gene calls are TRBV5-4 and TRBJ1-2; possible D gene TRBD1, 6 bases. Trimming shortened V by 0 bases and J by 8 bases, and 11 bases separated the two germline ends. This CDR3 is 13 amino acids long. Germline V gene lookup returns CDR1 SGHNT and CDR2 YYREEE (reference sequence). The CDR3 nucleotides read TGTGCCAGCAGCTTGGACAGGGTCGAAGGCTACACCTTC. Protein product: CASSLDRVEGYTF.

The gene calls are TRBV7-2 and TRBJ2-6; 7 nucleotides line up with TRBD1. V lost 5 bases to trimming and J lost 3 bases; unmatched junction nucleotides: 7. Germline V gene data show CDR1 as SGHTA and CDR2 as FQGNSA. The CDR3 spans 16 residues. The CDR3 DNA reads TGTGCCAGCAGCCCTGGGACAGCCCGTGGGGCCAACGTCCTGACTTTC. It encodes CASSPGTARGANVLTF.

The CDR3: CASSRNRDRGYTF. CDR3 DNA sequence: TGTGCCAGCAGTCGAAACAGGGACCGCGGCTACACCTTC. V gene TRBV14 combines with J gene TRBJ1-2, with D maybe TRBD1 (6 bases). The CDR3 has 13 residues. CDR1 and CDR2 from the germline V gene are SGHDN and FVKESK. The V end was cut by 6 bases, the J end by 8 bases, with 16 bases between.

J is TRBJ2-4 and V is TRBV19, with D possibly TRBD1 on 6 matching bases. The V gene's germline CDR1 is LNHDA and CDR2 SQIVND (reference sequence). This CDR3 has 15 residues. The V end lost 5 bases, the J end lost 6 bases, and 17 bases lay between the germline ends. As DNA, the CDR3 is TGTGCCAGTAGTGGCTACGCAGGGGTGGGAAACATTCAGTACTTC. Its translation: CASSGYAGVGNIQYF. The full variable domain, with the rest looked up from reference TRBV19 and TRBJ2-4, is DGGITQSPKYLFRKEGQNVTLSCEQNLNHDAMYWYRQDPGQGLRLIYYSQIVNDFQKGDIAEGYSVSREKKESFPLTVTSAQKNPTAFYLCASSGYAGVGNIQYFGAGTRLSVL.

This clone was seen more than once but under ten times. The V call is TRBV19, the J call TRBJ1-5; 7 nucleotides align to TRBD1. CDR3 length: 14 amino acids. V lost 4 bases and J lost 5; bases outside the gene matches: 5. In germline, CDR1 is LNHDA, CDR2 SQIVND (reference sequence). The DNA of the CDR3 is TGTGCCAGTAGTACCGGGACAGCTTATCAGCCCCAGCATTTT. Protein sequence: CASSTGTAYQPQHF. The full variable domain, with the rest looked up from reference TRBV19 and TRBJ1-5, is DGGITQSPKYLFRKEGQNVTLSCEQNLNHDAMYWYRQDPGQGLRLIYYSQIVNDFQKGDIAEGYSVSREKKESFPLTVTSAQKNPTAFYLCASSTGTAYQPQHFGDGTRLSIL.

This chain uses TRBV19 with TRBJ1-6; perhaps TRBD1 as D (5 bases). Germline V lookup: CDR1 LNHDA, CDR2 SQIVND (reference sequence). V was trimmed by 3 bases and J by 8 bases, leaving 14 bases between them. The length of the CDR3 is 15 residues. CDR3 sequence: CASSITRGDDSPLHF. The CDR3 DNA is TGTGCCAGTAGTATTACGAGAGGGGATGATTCACCCCTCCACTTT.

The chain uses TRBV7-2 and TRBJ1-2; 9 bases map to TRBD1. The trim removed 2 bases at V and 8 bases at J, leaving 3 bases unmatched. The CDR3 length is 13 residues. Germline V gives CDR1 SGHTA, CDR2 FQGNSA. The CDR3 region has the DNA TGTGCCAGCAGCTTAACAGGGGGCGACGGCTACACCTTC. Translation gives CASSLTGGDGYTF. Looking up the rest from reference TRBV7-2 and TRBJ1-2 gives the full variable domain: GAGVSQSPSNKVTEKGKDVELRCDPISGHTALYWYRQSLGQGLEFLIYFQGNSAPDKSGLPSDRFSAERTGGSVSTLTIQRTQQEDSAVYLCASSLTGGDGYTFGSGTRLTVV.

In this sample, this clone turned up once. The V call is TRBV7-2, the J call TRBJ2-7; 9 nucleotides line up with TRBD2. CDR1 is SGHTA, CDR2 FQGNSA, per germline. The trim removed 5 bases at V and 3 bases at J, leaving 8 bases unmatched. The CDR3 covers 15 residues. The chain's CDR3 is CASSLGGLALYEQYF. In DNA, the CDR3 is TGTGCCAGCAGCCTGGGAGGACTAGCGCTCTACGAGCAGTACTTC. Full variable domain (rest looked up from reference TRBV7-2 and TRBJ2-7): GAGVSQSPSNKVTEKGKDVELRCDPISGHTALYWYRQSLGQGLEFLIYFQGNSAPDKSGLPSDRFSAERTGGSVSTLTIQRTQQEDSAVYLCASSLGGLALYEQYFGPGTRLTVT.

CDR3 region: CASSSYRGHDYGYTF. In nucleotides, the CDR3 is TGTGCCAGCAGCTCTTACAGGGGGCACGACTATGGCTACACCTTC. The V gene is TRBV11-2, the J gene TRBJ1-2; 9 positions match TRBD1. Looked up from germline, CDR1 is SGHAT and CDR2 is FQNNGV. The J segment lost 3 bases and the V segment lost 4 bases, leaving 6 bases of the junction unmatched. The CDR3 extends over 15 amino acids.